The 32 T cell receptor beta chains below were found in one sample sequenced in a study of vaccination and CD4 T cells after COVID-19. With the Oncomine TCR Beta short-read assay, DNA from cultured CD4+ T cells was sequenced. Each CDR3 protein is one row after TCRdb ran MiXCR on the PCR reads. The sample contains about 16,000 distinct CDR3 sequences, about 56% of which appear only once. As to treatment: approximately 9-day PBMC culture with coronavirus spike peptide pools or control peptides (ViraFEST assay). Their antigens remain unidentified. This specimen was CD4+ T cells from blood, cultured in vitro, taken before SARS-CoV-2 vaccination. The source of these receptors is a human donor who had recovered from COVID-19.

The genes are TRBV30 and TRBJ2-1; D is undetermined. CDR1 and CDR2 (germline): GTSNPN, SVGIG (reference sequence). CDR3 length: 11 amino acids. Trimming stripped 3 bases from V and 9 bases from J, with 9 bases between. CDR3 protein: CAWRGKLEQFF. The DNA for the CDR3 is TGTGCCTGGAGAGGGAAACTTGAGCAGTTCTTC.

This sequence joins TRBV20-1 and TRBJ1-5, with D uncertain. The CDR3 totals 13 residues. Deletions cut 3 bases from V and 6 bases from J, with 12 bases between. CDR1 is DFQATT, CDR2 SNEGSKA, per germline (reference sequence). The CDR3 bases are TGCAGTGCTAGTCCCAGGCTGGGTCAGCCCCAGCATTTT. Protein: CSASPRLGQPQHF.

This sequence joins TRBV20-1 and TRBJ2-7; D gene uncertain. Germline CDR1 reads DFQATT; CDR2 reads SNEGSKA (reference sequence). The CDR3 extends over 13 amino acids. Trimming stripped 4 bases from V and 3 bases from J, with 13 bases between. CDR3 sequence reads: CSAKWTEFYEQYF. DNA for the CDR3: TGCAGTGCTAAATGGACGGAATTCTACGAGCAGTACTTC.

This clonotype was counted between two and nine times. The chain recombines TRBV19 with TRBJ1-1, with 7 bases that match TRBD1. This CDR3 is 15 amino acids long. Losses at the gene ends were 3 bases for V and 1 base for J; bases not matched to a gene: 5. In germline, CDR1 is LNHDA, CDR2 SQIVND (reference sequence). Here the CDR3 DNA reads TGTGCCAGTAGTATTGTGGACAGGTCGAACACTGAAGCTTTCTTT. The encoded protein is CASSIVDRSNTEAFF.

J is TRBJ1-4 and V is TRBV20-1; possible D gene TRBD1, 5 bases. The CDR3 extends over 14 amino acids. V lost 4 bases and J lost 8, with 17 bases in between. Looked up from germline, CDR1 is DFQATT and CDR2 is SNEGSKA (reference sequence). CDR3 loop: CSAIVQGKREKLFF. The CDR3 region has the DNA TGCAGTGCTATCGTGCAGGGAAAAAGGGAAAAACTGTTTTTT.

This clonotype was detected only a few times. The chain uses TRBV27 and TRBJ1-1, with TRBD1 matching over 8 bases. The J segment lost 5 bases and the V segment lost 3 bases, leaving 8 bases of the junction unmatched. This CDR3 has 15 residues. CDR1 is MNHEY, CDR2 SMNVEV, per germline (reference sequence). Written as DNA, the CDR3 is TGTGCCAGCAGTTTCAGGGGGCCCCCGTGGACTGAAGCTTTCTTT. This encodes CASSFRGPPWTEAFF.

The chain is built from TRBV11-3 and TRBJ2-3; 12 nucleotides line up with TRBD2. Trimming cost V 5 bases and J 5 bases; bases outside gene matches: 2. The germline V gene encodes CDR1 SGHNT and CDR2 YENEEA. The CDR3 runs 14 residues. The CDR3 protein is CASSAGLAGDTQYF. In DNA, the CDR3 is TGTGCCAGCAGCGCGGGACTAGCGGGAGATACGCAGTATTTT.

There are a few counts of this clonotype. V is TRBV24-1 and J is TRBJ1-5; D remains unclear. V was shortened by 3 bases and J by 1 base, with 3 bases between the two germline ends. This CDR3 has 13 residues. The germline V gene encodes CDR1 KGHDR and CDR2 SFDVKD. CDR3 DNA sequence: TGTGCCACCAGTGATCAAAGCAATCAGCCCCAGCATTTT. This gives the protein CATSDQSNQPQHF.

This chain joins TRBV19 and TRBJ2-1; D ambiguous. V lost 4 bases to trimming and J lost 5 bases, with 12 bases between them. The length of the CDR3 is 14 residues. Per the germline V gene, CDR1 is LNHDA and CDR2 is SQIVND (reference sequence). Written as DNA, the CDR3 is TGTGCCAGTAGTAGAGCAGACGGGCACAATGAGCAGTTCTTC. It specifies CASSRADGHNEQFF.

In this sample, this clonotype turned up once. This chain uses TRBV6-2 or TRBV6-3 with TRBJ2-3, with 9 bases lining up with TRBD1. There are 14 residues in the CDR3. In germline, CDR1 is MNHEY, CDR2 SVGEGT. Trimming cost V 6 bases and J 5 bases; bases outside gene matches: 6. DNA of the CDR3: TGTGCCAGCAGGGGGACAGGGATAGGAGATACGCAGTATTTT. Protein: CASRGTGIGDTQYF.

This chain connects TRBV7-2 to TRBJ2-1; tentatively, D is TRBD2 (5 bases). Per the germline V gene, CDR1 is SGHTA and CDR2 is FQGNSA. V was clipped by 3 bases and J by 7 bases, with 13 bases between them. The CDR3 extends over 14 amino acids. CDR3 protein: CASSFTRGKNEQFF. DNA for the CDR3: TGTGCCAGCAGCTTCACCCGGGGTAAAAATGAGCAGTTCTTC. Full variable domain (outside the CDR3, taken from reference TRBV7-2 and TRBJ2-1): GAGVSQSPSNKVTEKGKDVELRCDPISGHTALYWYRQSLGQGLEFLIYFQGNSAPDKSGLPSDRFSAERTGGSVSTLTIQRTQQEDSAVYLCASSFTRGKNEQFFGPGTRLTVL.

This chain connects TRBV7-9 to TRBJ2-3; 11 nucleotides align to TRBD2. After removal of 4 bases from V and 0 bases from J, the junction contained 3 bases not matched to a gene. Germline CDR1 SEHNR, CDR2 FQNEAQ (reference sequence). This CDR3 contains 16 residues. CDR3 loop: CASSSGTSGSTDTQYF. The DNA for the CDR3 is TGTGCCAGCAGCTCCGGGACTAGCGGTAGCACAGATACGCAGTATTTT.

CDR3 DNA sequence: TGTGCCAGCAGCTCTAACAGGGACTATGGCTACACCTTC. Translating gives CASSSNRDYGYTF. The chain recombines TRBV7-8 with TRBJ1-2, with D maybe TRBD1 (6 bases). The CDR3 is 13 residues long. Germline CDR1 reads SGHVS; CDR2 reads FQNEAQ. V was cut by 4 bases and J by 3 bases, with 9 bases left in between. Supplemented by reference TRBV7-8 and TRBJ1-2, the full variable domain reads GAGVSQSPRYKVAKRGQDVALRCDPISGHVSLFWYQQALGQGPEFLTYFQNEAQLDKSGLPSDRFFAERPEGSVSTLKIQRTQQEDSAVYLCASSSNRDYGYTFGSGTRLTVV.

The chain links TRBV19 to TRBJ1-1; D perhaps matches TRBD1 (5 bases). This CDR3 spans 14 amino acids. Germline assignment: CDR1 LNHDA and CDR2 SQIVND (reference sequence). V shed 4 bases and J shed 0 bases, with 9 bases lying between them. Written as DNA, the CDR3 is TGTGCCAGTAGTAAGAGACAGTTGAACACTGAAGCTTTCTTT. Translating it yields CASSKRQLNTEAFF.

This clonotype was seen more than once but under ten times. CDR3 sequence reads: CASSLGQVYGYTF. The CDR3, as DNA: TGTGCCAGTAGTTTGGGGCAGGTATATGGCTACACCTTC. The rearrangement uses TRBV19 and TRBJ1-2; possible D gene TRBD1, 5 bases. Germline CDR1 is LNHDA and CDR2 is SQIVND (reference sequence). Trimming took off 5 bases at V and 5 bases at J, with 12 bases between the two ends. This CDR3 has 13 amino acids.

J is TRBJ2-7 and V is TRBV4-3, with a weak D call TRBD1 (5 bases). This CDR3 has 15 residues. Looked up from germline, CDR1 is LGHNA and CDR2 is YSLEER. Trimming left V 1 base short and J 5 bases short, with 15 bases between. The CDR3 spells CASSQVGRETHEQYF. CDR3 nucleotide sequence: TGCGCCAGCAGCCAAGTGGGCAGGGAAACCCACGAGCAGTACTTC.

The J gene is TRBJ1-1, the V gene TRBV4-1; no clear D. The length of the CDR3 is 14 residues. Germline V gene data show CDR1 as MGHRA and CDR2 as YSYEKL. V lost 1 base and J 0 bases, leaving 6 bases between the germline ends. CDR3 bases: TGCGCCAGCAGCCAAGGCCCGGTGAACACTGAAGCTTTCTTT. As protein: CASSQGPVNTEAFF.

This sequence joins TRBV14 and TRBJ2-2; the match to TRBD2 covers 9 bases. CDR3 length: 13 residues. CDR1 SGHDN and CDR2 FVKESK come from the germline V gene. The V gene end was trimmed by 4 bases and the J gene end by 6 bases; junction bases not matched to a gene: 0. The chain's CDR3 is CASSRLAAGELFF. The CDR3 DNA follows: TGTGCCAGCAGCCGACTAGCGGCCGGGGAGCTGTTTTTT.

This chain connects TRBV15 to TRBJ2-5, with D maybe TRBD2 (6 bases). CDR1 LNHNV and CDR2 YYDKDF come from the germline V gene (reference sequence). The V gene lost 2 bases and the J gene lost 1 base, with 11 bases spanning the gap. The length of the CDR3 is 15 residues. CDR3 in amino acids: CATSRQPGLQETQYF. In nucleotides, the CDR3 is TGTGCCACCAGCAGACAACCGGGACTCCAAGAGACCCAGTACTTC.

The chain has TRBV18 and TRBJ1-2, with D perhaps matching TRBD1 (5 bases). CDR1 KGHSH and CDR2 LQKENI come from the germline V gene. The CDR3 consists of 15 residues. Trimming removed 3 bases from V and 0 bases from J, with 11 bases in between. The chain's CDR3 is CASSPYRDANYGYTF. CDR3 coding DNA: TGTGCCAGCTCACCCTACCGGGACGCTAACTATGGCTACACCTTC.

The rearrangement uses TRBV20-1 and TRBJ1-5; D is unresolved. The CDR3 sequence is 13 residues long. Trimming stripped 3 bases from V and 8 bases from J, with 14 bases between. The germline V gene encodes CDR1 DFQATT and CDR2 SNEGSKA (reference sequence). CDR3 DNA sequence: TGCAGTGCTAGTAGGGTCCCAGAGGAGCCCCAGCATTTT. This codes for CSASRVPEEPQHF.

This clonotype was picked up a small number of times. This chain connects TRBV5-1 to TRBJ1-2; 7 bases are a match to TRBD1. CDR1 is SGHRS, CDR2 YFSETQ, per germline. The J segment lost 2 bases and the V segment lost 1 base, leaving 5 bases of the junction unmatched. CDR3 length equals 15 residues. In DNA form, the CDR3 reads TGCGCCAGCAGCTTGAACAGGGGAGGGAACTATGGCTACACCTTC. This encodes CASSLNRGGNYGYTF.

The sample holds a few counts of this clonotype. The chain joins TRBV19 to TRBJ1-1; D is undetermined. Per germline, CDR1 LNHDA and CDR2 SQIVND (reference sequence). The CDR3 totals 11 residues. Trimming removed 8 bases at V and 4 bases at J, with 8 bases between. The CDR3 protein is CASRSVTEAFF. The CDR3 region has the DNA TGTGCCAGTCGATCGGTCACTGAAGCTTTCTTT.

V is TRBV7-6 and J is TRBJ1-3; D is ambiguous. CDR1 is SGHVS and CDR2 is FNYEAQ in the germline V gene. V was clipped by 3 bases and J by 2 bases, with 17 bases between them. The CDR3 loop spans 17 amino acids. The CDR3 region is CASSFRPEGGAGNTIYF. DNA for the CDR3: TGTGCCAGCAGCTTTCGTCCGGAGGGCGGAGCTGGAAACACCATATATTTT.

V is TRBV7-9 and J is TRBJ2-1; D remains ambiguous. V dropped 3 bases and J dropped 4 bases, with 7 bases sitting between them. There are 13 residues in the CDR3. The germline V gene encodes CDR1 SEHNR and CDR2 FQNEAQ (reference sequence). CDR3 DNA: TGTGCCAGCAGCTTTGAGGCGTACAATGAGCAGTTCTTC. This translates into CASSFEAYNEQFF.

The chain joins TRBV4-1 to TRBJ2-7; perhaps TRBD1 as D (6 bases). The V and J ends lost 3 bases and 2 bases respectively, with 14 bases between them. The CDR3 consists of 15 residues. The germline V gene encodes CDR1 MGHRA and CDR2 YSYEKL. The CDR3 DNA sequence: TGCGCCAGCAGCCACCCAGGGGCTACCCCCTACGAGCAGTACTTC. It translates to CASSHPGATPYEQYF.

This clonotype was observed once. This chain uses TRBV6-1 with TRBJ2-7; no clear D. The germline V gene encodes CDR1 MNHNS and CDR2 SASEGT. The CDR3 totals 12 residues. The germline V and J ends were trimmed by 0 bases and 5 bases, with 5 bases remaining between them. CDR3 sequence (DNA): TGTGCCAGCAGTGAAGCATGGAACGAGCAGTACTTC. Translation gives CASSEAWNEQYF.

The sample holds one count of this clonotype. V and J are TRBV7-9 and TRBJ2-5; 9 positions match TRBD1. Per germline, CDR1 SEHNR and CDR2 FQNEAQ (reference sequence). Unmatched junction bases numbered 5, after V lost 5 bases and J lost 4 bases. The CDR3 runs 14 residues. CDR3 nucleotide sequence: TGTGCCAGCAGCCCAGAGACAGGGGGAGAGACCCAGTACTTC. It yields the protein CASSPETGGETQYF.

This clonotype was seen a few times. This sequence joins TRBV20-1 and TRBJ2-3; maybe TRBD2 (6 bases). V shed 5 bases and J shed 0 bases, with 12 bases lying between them. This CDR3 has 14 residues. Germline V lookup: CDR1 DFQATT, CDR2 SNEGSKA (reference sequence). CDR3 protein: CSARSGASTDTQYF. The CDR3 DNA sequence: TGCAGTGCTCGTAGCGGAGCTAGCACAGATACGCAGTATTTT.

The rearrangement uses TRBV20-1 and TRBJ2-7; 13 nucleotides align to TRBD2. Germline lookup yields CDR1 DFQATT and CDR2 SNEGSKA (reference sequence). The V and J ends lost 0 bases and 4 bases, in that order; junction bases with no gene match: 15. CDR3 length: 19 amino acids. The CDR3 DNA reads as TGCAGTGCTAGAGAAAAACCCCAAGGGGGACTAGCGGGACATTACGAGCAGTACTTC. Its protein is CSAREKPQGGLAGHYEQYF.

This clonotype was observed once. V usage is TRBV27 and J usage is TRBJ2-7, with D perhaps TRBD1 (6 bases). The V end lost 5 bases, the J end lost 0 bases, and 14 bases lay between the germline ends. The CDR3 has 15 residues. Germline-derived CDR1 and CDR2 are MNHEY and SMNVEV (reference sequence). DNA of the CDR3: TGTGCCAGCAGTGTGTCAGGGGTCCTCTCCTACGAGCAGTACTTC. This codes for CASSVSGVLSYEQYF.

The V call is TRBV20-1, the J call TRBJ1-1; no clear D. Germline CDR1 and CDR2: DFQATT and SNEGSKA (reference sequence). V lost 4 bases and J lost 8, with 17 bases in between. This CDR3 contains 13 residues. The CDR3 DNA reads as TGCAGTGCTACCCAGGCAGCGGGCAGAGAAGCTTTCTTT. Translation gives CSATQAAGREAFF.